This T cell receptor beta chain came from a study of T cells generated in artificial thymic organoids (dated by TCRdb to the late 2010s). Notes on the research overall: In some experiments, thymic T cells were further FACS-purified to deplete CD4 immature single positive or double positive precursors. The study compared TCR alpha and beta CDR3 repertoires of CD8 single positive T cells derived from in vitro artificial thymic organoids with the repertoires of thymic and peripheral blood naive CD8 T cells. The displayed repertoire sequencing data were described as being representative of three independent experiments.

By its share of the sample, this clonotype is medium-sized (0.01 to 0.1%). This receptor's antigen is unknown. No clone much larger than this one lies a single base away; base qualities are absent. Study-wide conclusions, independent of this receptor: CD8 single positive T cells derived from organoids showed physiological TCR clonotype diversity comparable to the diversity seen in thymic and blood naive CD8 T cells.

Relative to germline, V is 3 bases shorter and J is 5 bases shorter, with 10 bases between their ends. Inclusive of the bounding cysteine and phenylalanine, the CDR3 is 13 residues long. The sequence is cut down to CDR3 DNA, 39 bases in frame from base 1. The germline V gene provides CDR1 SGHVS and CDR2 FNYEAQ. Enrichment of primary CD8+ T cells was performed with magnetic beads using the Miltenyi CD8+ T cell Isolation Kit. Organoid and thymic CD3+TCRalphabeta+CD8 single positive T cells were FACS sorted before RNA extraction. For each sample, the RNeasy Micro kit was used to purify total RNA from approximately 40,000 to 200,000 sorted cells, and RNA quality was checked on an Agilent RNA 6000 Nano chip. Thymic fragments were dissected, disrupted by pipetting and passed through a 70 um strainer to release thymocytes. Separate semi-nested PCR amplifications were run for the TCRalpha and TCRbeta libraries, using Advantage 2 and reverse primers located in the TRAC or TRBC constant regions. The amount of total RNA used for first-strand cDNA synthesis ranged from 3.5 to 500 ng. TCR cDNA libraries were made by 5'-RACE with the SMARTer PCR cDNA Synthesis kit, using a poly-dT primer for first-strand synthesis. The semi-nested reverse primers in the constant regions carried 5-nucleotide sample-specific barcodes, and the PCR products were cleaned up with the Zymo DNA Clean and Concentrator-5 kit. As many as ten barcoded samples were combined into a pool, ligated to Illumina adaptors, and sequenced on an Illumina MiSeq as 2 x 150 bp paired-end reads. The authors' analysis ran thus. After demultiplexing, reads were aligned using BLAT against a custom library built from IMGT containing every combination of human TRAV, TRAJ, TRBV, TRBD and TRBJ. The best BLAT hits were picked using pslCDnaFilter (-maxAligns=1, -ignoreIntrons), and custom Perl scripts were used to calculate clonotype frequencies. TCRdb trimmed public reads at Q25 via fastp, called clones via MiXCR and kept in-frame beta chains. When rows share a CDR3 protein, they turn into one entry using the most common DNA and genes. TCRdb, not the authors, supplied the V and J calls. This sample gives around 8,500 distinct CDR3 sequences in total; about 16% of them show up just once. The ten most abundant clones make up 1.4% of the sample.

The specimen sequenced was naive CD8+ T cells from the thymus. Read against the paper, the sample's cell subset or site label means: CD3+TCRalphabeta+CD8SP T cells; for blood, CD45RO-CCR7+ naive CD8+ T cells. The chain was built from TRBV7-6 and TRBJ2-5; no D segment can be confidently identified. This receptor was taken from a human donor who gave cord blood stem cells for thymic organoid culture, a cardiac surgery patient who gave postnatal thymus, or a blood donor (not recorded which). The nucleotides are TGTGCCAGCAGCTTCGGGCTTGCGGAGACCCAGTACTTC. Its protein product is CASSFGLAETQYF.